Described below is a single TCR beta chain sequence and its context. This clonotype was observed at least ten times. Its antigen is unknown. One base away there is no much larger clone; base qualities are not given. These data belong to a study of T cells in Graves' hyperthyroidism and ophthalmopathy (dated by TCRdb to between 2018 and 2020). About the investigation overall: Peripheral blood samples were taken at the time of initial diagnosis, prior to any treatment. For training and testing, the 80 to 100 patients in the discovery cohort were randomly divided in a 7:3 ratio. To identify TCR V-J signatures that set the groups apart, the researchers used a discovery cohort of 95 to 100 patients, made up of 40 to 45 with Graves' ophthalmopathy and 57 with stable Graves' hyperthyroidism. In addition, the study compared T-cell repertoires in thyroid tissue and in blood from about six Graves' hyperthyroidism patients. Prospective prediction of ophthalmopathy was tested in an independent validation cohort consisting of some 19 hyperthyroidism patients and around 16 patients who later progressed to ophthalmopathy. After blood sampling, hyperthyroidism patients were treated with methimazole at a starting dose of 30 mg daily, and ophthalmopathy patients were treated with high-dose intravenous methylprednisolone. The paper describes TCR Vbeta CDR3 sequencing of 130 to 150 peripheral blood samples, made up of fewer than 50 ophthalmopathy patients, around 78 hyperthyroidism patients and 17 progressor patients.

Measured from the cysteine to the phenylalanine, the CDR3 is 17 residues long. Of the read, only the CDR3 DNA is kept; its 51 bases are in frame from base 1. Compared with germline, V lacks 6 bases and J lacks 3 bases; bases without a gene match: 13. CDR1 and CDR2 are read off the germline V gene as MDHEN and SYDVKM. Hyperthyroidism patients were newly diagnosed, with disease duration under 2 months, and aged 18 to 65 years. Exclusion was applied to patients with uncontrolled infections, other autoimmune diseases, pregnancy or lactation. Diagnoses were based on clinical symptoms, serum thyroxine and TRAb, thyroid ultrasound and orbital computed tomography. For progressor patients, blood was drawn at the first diagnosis of hyperthyroidism, before any ophthalmopathy symptoms had appeared. PBMCs were separated from over 9 ml of fresh peripheral blood using Ficoll-Paque density gradient centrifugation. Progressor patients were first diagnosed with Graves' hyperthyroidism and then developed ophthalmopathy during follow-up. Total RNA was extracted with Trizol reagent, and quality was checked on an Agilent 2100 Bioanalyzer.

General study outcomes and caveats: No statistical method was used to fix the sample size in advance, and group allocation was not hidden from the investigators. A model built on a 13 V-J signature distinguished ophthalmopathy from stable hyperthyroidism, reaching 85% to 90% sensitivity and under 84% specificity in cross-validation and 80%/75% in testing. Most expanded thyroid clonotypes (frequency above 0.001) were also detected in blood, suggesting blood repertoires may reflect thyroid immune responses. In validation, progression to ophthalmopathy was predicted by the model with around 70% sensitivity and 72% to 80% specificity, a median of approximately 6.5 months before onset.

Amplification of TCR beta CDR3 regions was carried out from RNA transcripts. The first round of RT-PCR for the TCR CDR3 was performed with the HTBI primer set and the Qiagen OneStep RT-PCR kit. A second multiplex PCR round built the libraries, followed by size selection and purification. The libraries were sequenced on an Illumina HiSeq2000 using paired-end 100 bp reads. As for how the authors treated the data: SOAPnuke was used to process the raw data, removing reads that contained adapters or uncalled bases, had a mean Phred below 15, or lacked an exact match to the constant primer or identifier. COPE v1.2.5 was used to merge the high-quality paired reads, and each unique nucleotide sequence was defined as a clonotype. MiTCR v1.1 was used to align clonotypes to the IMGT TRBV, TRBD and TRBJ reference segments. The analysis was restricted to V-J combinations with a frequency above 0.0001, which together covered 99% to 99.2% of the repertoires. The TCS score was defined as F50 (clonal expansion) divided by E x V (chaos), with BLOSUM62-based TCRdist calculated between CDR3 peptides within each V-J. Welch's t-statistics and random forest reduced roughly 530 V-J features to about 13, which were used in a naive Bayes classifier (R e1071). The public reads were reprocessed in TCRdb via fastp at Q25 and MiXCR, keeping in-frame beta chains. CDR3 protein duplicates are merged, each entry listing the most common genes and DNA. In this record, the V and J calls reflect TCRdb's handling and not the investigators' own analysis. This sample comprises approximately 600,000 distinct CDR3 sequences, approximately 15% of them detected only once. The ten top clones hold 5% to 7% of the sample.

Here the chain combines TRBV28 and TRBJ1-4; TRBD1 aligns with 7 central bases. The clonotype comes from a woman aged 25 to 39 with Graves' hyperthyroidism that later progressed to Graves' ophthalmopathy. Sequenced sample: blood. The CDR3 corresponds to CASSLGTVSRANEKLFF. The nucleotide sequence is given as TGTGCCAGCAGCCTGGGGACAGTCTCTAGGGCTAATGAAAAACTGTTTTTT.